This entry is about one T cell receptor (beta chain). TCRdb's copy holds only in-frame clones and misses some; the assay was immunoSEQ multiplex PCR. Among 150,000 to 200,000 clones listed, approximately 86% were seen once. The data were obtained in a study of blood T cell repertoires in COVID-19. CDR1 and CDR2 (germline): MNHEY, SVGAGI. V lost 6 bases and J 2 bases, leaving 16 bases between the germline ends. The CDR3 is made up of 15 amino acids. The V call is TRBV6-5, the J call TRBJ1-1; D is unclear. Sequencing used peripheral blood. The TCR comes from a woman in her fifties or sixties with acute or convalescent COVID-19. CDR3: CASSKIRHRNTEAFF. CDR3 DNA sequence: TGTGCCAGCAGCAAGATCCGACATCGAAACACTGAAGCTTTCTTT.